Listed below are T cell receptor beta chains from one sample, sequenced in a study of persistence of HIV-infected CD4 T cells. No antigens are known for them. Method: immunoSEQ multiplex PCR; TCRdb's copy keeps in-frame clones and lacks some. Altogether 50,000 or so clones are present, 75% to 85% being singletons, with the ten largest covering around 2.9%. The starting material was CD4+ T cells sorted from PBMCs after 18-hour stimulation, obtained from a patient who received antiretroviral therapy. The receptors derive from an adult man with HIV who was CMV-seropositive. Each CDR3 is given with its conserved first and last residue. A D gene is named only where the DNA matches it firmly. Size tells how often a clone was seen (once, few, many) or the class of an expanded clone, and some rows leave it out.

clone_size	v_call	j_call	d_call	cdr3_nt	cdr3_aa
.	TRBV5-6	TRBJ1-1	.	TGTGCCAGCAGCTACCGGACATGGCGAGGGACTGAAGCTTTCTTT	CASSYRTWRGTEAFF
medium-sized	TRBV6-1	TRBJ2-3	.	TGTGCCAGCAGTGACGACTTCCGTAGCACAGATACGCAGTATTTT	CASSDDFRSTDTQYF
.	TRBV7-3	TRBJ2-7	.	TGTGCCAGCAGCTTAGGGAGGACCGCCGAGCAGTACTTC	CASSLGRTAEQYF
.	TRBV11-2	TRBJ2-7	TRBD2	TGTGCCAGCAGCTTCCTTGGGGGGGGTCAGGCCTACGAGCAGTACTTC	CASSFLGGGQAYEQYF
.	TRBV5-8	TRBJ1-6	.	TGTGCCAGCAGCTGGGGGGATCCCTATAATTCACCCCTCCACTTT	CASSWGDPYNSPLHF
.	TRBV19	TRBJ2-6	.	TGTGCCAGTAGTATAGTCACCTCTGGGGCCAACGTCCTGACTTTC	CASSIVTSGANVLTF
once	TRBV27	TRBJ1-2	.	TGTGCCAGCAGTTCACACCGGGACCGAGGGGGCTACACCTTC	CASSSHRDRGGYTF
.	TRBV10-3	TRBJ1-5	.	TGTGCCATCAGCTACAGGGAAGGTCAGCCCCAGCATTTT	CAISYREGQPQHF
.	TRBV7-8	TRBJ2-7	TRBD2	TGTGCCAGCAGCGCAGCGGGACGGAGGAACTACGAGCAGTACTTC	CASSAAGRRNYEQYF
few	TRBV7-8	TRBJ1-2	.	TGTGCCAGCAGCTTAGATCGGGACGGAAGGACCTTC	CASSLDRDGRTF
.	TRBV4-1	TRBJ2-5	TRBD1	TGCGCCAGCAGCCGCTCCGGGACAGGGAGTTATCCGGAGACCCAGTACTTC	CASSRSGTGSYPETQYF
few	TRBV10-3	TRBJ2-7	TRBD1	TGTGCCATCAGTACCGAACTGGACAGGGAGCAGTACTTC	CAISTELDREQYF
.	TRBV10-2	TRBJ1-1	.	TGCGCCAGCAGTTCCGCACAGAACACTGAAGCTTTCTTT	CASSSAQNTEAFF
.	TRBV3-1/TRBV3-2	TRBJ1-2	.	TGTGCCAGCAGCCAGAGGGGAAACTATGGCTACACCTTC	CASSQRGNYGYTF
.	TRBV6-6	TRBJ2-2	TRBD1	TGTGCCAGCAGGCCCGGACAGGGTTCGAACACCGGGGAGCTGTTTTTT	CASRPGQGSNTGELFF
few	TRBV6-1	TRBJ2-7	.	TGTGCCAGCAGTGAAGCCGGTTCAGGAGGGCCGTACTTC	CASSEAGSGGPYF
.	TRBV4-2	TRBJ1-5	TRBD1	TGTGCCAGCAGCCAATCTCAGGGGGAGAATCAGCCCCAGCATTTT	CASSQSQGENQPQHF
few	TRBV4-1	TRBJ2-2	.	TGCGCCAGCAGCCAAGATTTAGTGGGGTGGGAGCGGGCCACCGGGGAGCTGTTTTTT	CASSQDLVGWERATGELFF
.	TRBV6-5	TRBJ1-1	TRBD1	TGTGCCAGCAGAGGCACAGGGGGCAAAGCTTTCTTT	CASRGTGGKAFF
.	TRBV7-9	TRBJ2-2	.	TGTGCCAGCAGCAAGACAGTGAACACCGGGGAGCTGTTTTTT	CASSKTVNTGELFF
.	TRBV7-9	TRBJ1-2	TRBD1	TGTGCCAGCAGCTTAGGACAGGGGGTCTATGGCTACACCTTC	CASSLGQGVYGYTF
.	TRBV5-1	TRBJ2-3	TRBD2	TGCGCCAGCAAGACTAGCGGGGCTCGCACAGATACGCAGTATTTT	CASKTSGARTDTQYF
.	TRBV6-1	TRBJ2-2	.	TGTGCCAGCAGTGGGGTTGGGGGGCTTGTAAGCACCGGGGAGCTGTTTTTT	CASSGVGGLVSTGELFF
.	TRBV7-8	TRBJ1-1	TRBD1	TGTGCCAGCAAGGGACAGGTCATGAACACTGAAGCTTTCTTT	CASKGQVMNTEAFF